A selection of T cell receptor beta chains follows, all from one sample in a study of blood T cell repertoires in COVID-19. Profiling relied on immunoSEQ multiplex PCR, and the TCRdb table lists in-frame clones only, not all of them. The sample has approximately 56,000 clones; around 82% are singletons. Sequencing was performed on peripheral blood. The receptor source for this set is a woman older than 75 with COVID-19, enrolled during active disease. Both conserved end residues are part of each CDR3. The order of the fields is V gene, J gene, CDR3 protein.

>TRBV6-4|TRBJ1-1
CASSDREQRNTEAFF
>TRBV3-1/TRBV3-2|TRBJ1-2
CASSPLEGASGGYTF
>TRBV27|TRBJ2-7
CASSFKGEGEQYF
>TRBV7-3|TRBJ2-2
CASSFGGTGELFF
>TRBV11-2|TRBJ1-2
CASSLWTRDDYTF
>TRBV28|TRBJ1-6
CASSLDLTGGNSPLHF
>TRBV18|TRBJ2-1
CASSPRPGTSGYNEQFF
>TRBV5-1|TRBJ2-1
CASSFRRAMKNEQFF
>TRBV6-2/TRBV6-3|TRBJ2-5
CASSYLAGGPGQETQYF
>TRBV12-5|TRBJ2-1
CASGLRAGGNEQFF
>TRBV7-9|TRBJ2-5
CASSSRQQETQYF
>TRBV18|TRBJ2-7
CASSPPGSLAGDYEQYF
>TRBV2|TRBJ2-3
CATGGTGADTQYF
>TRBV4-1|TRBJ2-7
CASSQDHRGIYEQYF
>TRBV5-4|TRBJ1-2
CASSLGVNYGYTF
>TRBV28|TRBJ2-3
CASSLPPPERTSTDTQYF
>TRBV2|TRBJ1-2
CASSEGGKVLYYGYTF
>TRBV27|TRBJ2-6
CASSAGQGKTGANVLTF
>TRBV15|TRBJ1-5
CATSSAGGANQPQHF
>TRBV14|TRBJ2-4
CASSQGDTKNIQYF
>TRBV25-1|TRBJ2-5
CASSNPGAETQYF
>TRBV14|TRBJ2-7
CASSRQAGGVYEQYF
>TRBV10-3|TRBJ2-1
CAISREDEQFF
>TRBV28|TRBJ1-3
CASKGGYSGNTIYF
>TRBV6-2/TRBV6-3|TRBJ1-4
CASSYQMTGRGEKLFF
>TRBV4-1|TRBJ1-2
CASSHLRGSSGYTF
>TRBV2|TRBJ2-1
CASSAGDKGYNEQFF
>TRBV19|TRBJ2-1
CASSISSGAFDEQFF
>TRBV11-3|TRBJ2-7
CASSWTSGILYEQYF
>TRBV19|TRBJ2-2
CASSLNRGINTGELFF
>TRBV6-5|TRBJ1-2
CASSYSNRGRWGYTF
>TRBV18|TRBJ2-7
CASSPALAGVFEQYF
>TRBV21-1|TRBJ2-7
CASSFTVGGSYEQYF
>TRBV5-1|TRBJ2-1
CASSLLAAYNEQFF
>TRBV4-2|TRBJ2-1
CASSQLGSSGRGYNEQFF
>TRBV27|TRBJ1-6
CASNKQGNNSPLHF
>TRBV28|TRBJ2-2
CAAWGPNTGELFF
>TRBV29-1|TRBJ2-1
CSVQPASGRISEQFF
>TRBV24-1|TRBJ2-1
CAPTQPTTGEVDEQFF
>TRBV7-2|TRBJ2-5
CASSLEGRLAGGGGETQYF
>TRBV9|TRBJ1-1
CASSQWDTNTEAFF
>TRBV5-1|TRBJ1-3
CASSHTGGAGNTIYF
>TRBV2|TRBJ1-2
CASTLGQTNYGYTF
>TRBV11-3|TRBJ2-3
CASSDGLAADTQYF
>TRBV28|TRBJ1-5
CASHWTDGQPQHF
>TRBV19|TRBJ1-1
CATGQGLGTEAFF
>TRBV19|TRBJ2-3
CASSRTGAQIPKYF
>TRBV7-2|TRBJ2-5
CASSLGGRGQYF